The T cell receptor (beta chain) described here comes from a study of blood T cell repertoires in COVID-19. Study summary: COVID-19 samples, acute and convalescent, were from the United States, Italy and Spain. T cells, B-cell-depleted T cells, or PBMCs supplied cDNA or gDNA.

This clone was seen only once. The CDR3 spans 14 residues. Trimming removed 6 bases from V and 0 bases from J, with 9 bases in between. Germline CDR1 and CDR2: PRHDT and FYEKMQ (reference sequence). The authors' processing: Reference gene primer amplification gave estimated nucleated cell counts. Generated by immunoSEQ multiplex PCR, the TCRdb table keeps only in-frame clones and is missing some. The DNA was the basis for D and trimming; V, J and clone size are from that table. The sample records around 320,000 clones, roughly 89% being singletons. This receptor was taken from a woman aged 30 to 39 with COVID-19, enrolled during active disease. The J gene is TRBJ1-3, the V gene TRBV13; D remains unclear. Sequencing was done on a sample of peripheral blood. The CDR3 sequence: CASSRLSSGNTIYF. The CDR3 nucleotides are TGTGCCAGCAGTCGACTCAGCTCTGGAAACACCATATATTTT.